Below, 16 T cell receptor beta chains from the same sample are listed, as sequenced in a study of blood T cells in healthy people across ages. Combining a sample-barcoded 5' primer with a J-beta primer mix, a second PCR ran for roughly 7 to 12 cycles. TCRdb processed the 5' RACE reads anew with MiXCR; each CDR3 protein has one entry. The table lists roughly 500,000 distinct CDR3 sequences, about 24% of them singletons, with 8.7% in the top ten. These data also formed part of another study, on T cells of mothers and their children.

The sequenced material came from blood. The receptors were gathered from a boy aged 10-17 years in good health.

The genes are TRBV7-9 and TRBJ2-3, with D unresolved. Per germline, CDR1 SEHNR and CDR2 FQNEAQ (reference sequence). The V and J ends lost 2 bases and 6 bases respectively, with 15 bases between them. CDR3 length: 15 residues. CDR3 sequence: CASSLSPIRTDTQYF. The CDR3 bases are TGTGCCAGCAGCTTATCGCCTATTAGGACGGATACGCAGTATTTT.

The rearrangement uses TRBV28 and TRBJ2-7; TRBD2 might be the D (6 bases). This CDR3 contains 14 residues. CDR1 and CDR2 from the germline V gene are MDHEN and SYDVKM. Trimming pared 2 bases from V and 2 bases from J, leaving 10 bases between. DNA for the CDR3: TGTGCCAGCAGTTTAGATGCGGGGACCTACGAGCAGTACTTC. This translates into CASSLDAGTYEQYF.

The chain is built from TRBV9 and TRBJ2-7; 9 bases align to TRBD1. Germline V gene lookup returns CDR1 SGDLS and CDR2 YYNGEE. Trimming took 0 bases from V and 3 from J; bases not matched to a gene: 7. This CDR3 is built from 16 residues. CDR3 in amino acids: CASSVDGTGMYYEQYF. The CDR3 region has the DNA TGTGCCAGCAGCGTAGACGGGACAGGGATGTACTACGAGCAGTACTTC.

This clonotype was detected only a few times. The rearrangement uses TRBV21-1 and TRBJ2-7; the D segment call TRBD1 is taken from the table without a DNA check. TRBV21-1 is noted as a pseudogene. The CDR3 consists of 14 residues. DNA of the CDR3: TGTGCCAGCAGCCAAACAGGGGTAGCCCTCGAGCAGTACTTC. Amino acids: CASSQTGVALEQYF.

This clonotype was seen ten or more times. CDR3 DNA sequence: TGTGCCAGCAGCGTAGCGGAGACAGGGGGCTACGAGCAGTACTTC. Residues: CASSVAETGGYEQYF. The gene calls are TRBV9 and TRBJ2-7; TRBD1 matches 9 bases. This CDR3 has 15 residues. Germline V lookup: CDR1 SGDLS, CDR2 YYNGEE. V lost 0 bases and J lost 3; bases outside the gene matches: 4.

This clonotype showed up just a few times. The rearrangement links TRBV20-1 to TRBJ1-2; D is possibly TRBD1 (6 bases). CDR1 DFQATT and CDR2 SNEGSKA come from the germline V gene (reference sequence). The CDR3 spans 13 residues. The germline V and J ends were trimmed by 1 base and 4 bases, with 10 bases remaining between them. Here the CDR3 reads CSARADRTYGYTF. The CDR3 region has the DNA TGCAGTGCTAGAGCCGACAGGACCTATGGCTACACCTTC.

The genes are TRBV4-1 and TRBJ1-2; TRBD1 agrees at 10 bases. With V trimmed by 0 bases and J by 4 bases, 2 bases remained unmatched. The CDR3 contains 15 residues. CDR1 and CDR2 (germline): MGHRA, YSYEKL. As DNA, the CDR3 is TGCGCCAGCAGCCAAGACCGGGACAGGGGCTATGGCTACACCTTC. It encodes CASSQDRDRGYGYTF.

This chain uses TRBV7-2 with TRBJ2-5; the D call may be TRBD1 or TRBD2 (5 bases each). The CDR3 sequence is 17 residues long. Trimming stripped 1 base from V and 2 bases from J, with 17 bases between. Germline lookup yields CDR1 SGHTA and CDR2 FQGNSA. CDR3: CASSLVFGWGKQETQYF. The CDR3 region has the DNA TGTGCCAGCAGCTTAGTATTCGGTTGGGGGAAACAAGAGACCCAGTACTTC. Full variable domain (missing parts from reference TRBV7-2 and TRBJ2-5): GAGVSQSPSNKVTEKGKDVELRCDPISGHTALYWYRQSLGQGLEFLIYFQGNSAPDKSGLPSDRFSAERTGGSVSTLTIQRTQQEDSAVYLCASSLVFGWGKQETQYFGPGTRLLVL.

This clonotype was picked up a small number of times. The chain recombines TRBV7-2 with TRBJ2-2, with 12 bases lining up with TRBD2. Trimming took 6 bases from V and 4 from J; bases not matched to a gene: 6. The V gene's germline CDR1 is SGHTA and CDR2 FQGNSA. This CDR3 contains 16 residues. The CDR3 loop is CASRPTSGGSTGELFF. Here the CDR3 DNA reads TGTGCCAGCAGGCCAACTAGCGGGGGGTCCACCGGGGAGCTGTTTTTT.

This clonotype was recorded a few times. The chain carries TRBV6-2 or TRBV6-3 and TRBJ2-4; the D gene could be TRBD1 or TRBD2 (5 bases each). The CDR3 spans 16 residues. With 2 bases removed from V and 8 bases from J, the gap between germline ends came to 19 bases. The V gene's germline CDR1 is MNHEY and CDR2 SVGEGT. CDR3 DNA sequence: TGTGCCAGCAGTTACCGCCGGGACCAAACGGTAGACATTCAGTACTTC. Translation gives CASSYRRDQTVDIQYF.

CDR3 in DNA: TGTGCCAGCAGCCGCAGTTCCGGGGGAGAAGAGACCCAGTACTTC. Translating it yields CASSRSSGGEETQYF. The J gene is TRBJ2-5, the V gene TRBV9; TRBD2 might be the D (6 bases). Trimming took 4 bases from V and 3 from J, leaving 16 bases between them. Germline V CDR1 and CDR2: SGDLS, YYNGEE. The CDR3 is made up of 15 amino acids. Based on the CDR3 plus reference TRBV9 and TRBJ2-5, the full variable domain is DSGVTQTPKHLITATGQRVTLRCSPRSGDLSVYWYQQSLDQGLQFLIQYYNGEERAKGNILERFSAQQFPDLHSELNLSSLELGDSALYFCASSRSSGGEETQYFGPGTRLLVL.

This clonotype was counted a few times. J is TRBJ1-1 and V is TRBV7-2; no reliable D call. The CDR3 consists of 15 residues. V shed 1 base and J shed 1 base, with 10 bases lying between them. Germline CDR1 is SGHTA and CDR2 is FQGNSA. This CDR3 reads CASSLVARQNTEAFF. The CDR3 coding sequence is TGTGCCAGCAGCTTAGTGGCGAGACAGAACACTGAAGCTTTCTTT. The full variable domain, rest sourced from reference TRBV7-2 and TRBJ1-1, is GAGVSQSPSNKVTEKGKDVELRCDPISGHTALYWYRQSLGQGLEFLIYFQGNSAPDKSGLPSDRFSAERTGGSVSTLTIQRTQQEDSAVYLCASSLVARQNTEAFFGQGTRLTVV.

V and J are TRBV6-1 and TRBJ1-5; 8 bases are shared with TRBD1. V was clipped by 5 bases and J by 0 bases; unmatched bases: 9. The CDR3 is 17 amino acids. Germline values: CDR1 MNHNS, CDR2 SASEGT. CDR3 DNA sequence: TGTGCCAGCAGTCTCCGGACAGGGAAAGATAGCAATCAGCCCCAGCATTTT. It is translated as CASSLRTGKDSNQPQHF.

This clonotype was detected a few times. V and J are TRBV12-3 or TRBV12-4 and TRBJ2-1, with D uncertain. CDR3 length: 11 residues. Between the trimmed V and J ends, which lost 4 bases and 10 bases, there was a span of 8 bases. In DNA form, the CDR3 reads TGTGCCAGCAGTTACGGACCCGAGCAGTTCTTC. Amino acids: CASSYGPEQFF.

V gene TRBV9 combines with J gene TRBJ2-3; 10 bases map to TRBD2. The CDR3 covers 16 residues. CDR1 SGDLS and CDR2 YYNGEE come from the germline V gene. Trimming took 2 bases from V and 2 from J; bases not matched to a gene: 5. The CDR3 protein is CASSVGTSEFTDTQYF. The CDR3 coding sequence is TGTGCCAGCAGCGTGGGGACTAGCGAGTTCACAGATACGCAGTATTTT.

This clonotype appeared a few times. An end of the junction differs from the germline gene, which may be a read error. The V and J genes are TRBV7-2 and TRBJ2-5; D may be TRBD2 (5 bases). The J call may be in error: the DNA end matches TRBJ2-7 better. Germline CDR1 and CDR2: SGHTA and FQGNSA. The CDR3 is 18 amino acids. CDR3 DNA: TGTGTCAGCAGCTCCACTAGGATGATGCTAGCCCCCCTCCACGAGCAGTACTTC. This codes for CVSSSTRMMLAPLHEQYF.